The 32 T cell receptor beta chains below all came from one sample that was sequenced in a study of T cells in Graves' hyperthyroidism and ophthalmopathy. What was amplified from RNA transcripts were TCR beta CDR3 regions. TCR CDR3 regions were first amplified by RT-PCR with HTBI primers. TCRdb called the multiplex PCR reads again in MiXCR, with one record for every CDR3 protein. Of some 510,000 distinct CDR3 sequences in the sample, about 43% were seen once. The sample consisted of peripheral blood or thyroid tissue (not recorded which). The receptors originated from a woman between 18 and 30 years old with Graves' hyperthyroidism.

This clonotype was recorded a few times. The genes are TRBV7-9 and TRBJ1-4, with a possible D match to TRBD1 (5 bases). V shed 1 base and J shed 5 bases, with 14 bases lying between them. The CDR3 has 16 residues. Looked up from germline, CDR1 is SEHNR and CDR2 is FQNEAQ (reference sequence). The CDR3, as DNA: TGTGCCAGCAGCTTAGAATGGGGACGGACAAATGAAAAACTGTTTTTT. Translated: CASSLEWGRTNEKLFF. The whole variable domain, filled in from reference TRBV7-9 and TRBJ1-4, reads DTGVSQNPRHKITKRGQNVTFRCDPISEHNRLYWYRQTLGQGPEFLTYFQNEAQLEKSRLLSDRFSAERPKGSFSTLEIQRTEQGDSAMYLCASSLEWGRTNEKLFFGSGTQLSVL.

The chain links TRBV19 to TRBJ1-1; D gene uncertain. Germline V CDR1 and CDR2: LNHDA, SQIVND (reference sequence). The V and J ends lost 0 bases and 10 bases respectively, with 9 bases between them. CDR3 length: 12 amino acids. CDR3 sequence reads: CASSIEVRPAFF. In nucleotides, the CDR3 is TGTGCCAGTAGTATAGAGGTCCGGCCAGCTTTCTTT.

The rearrangement joins TRBV3-1 to TRBJ2-7, with D maybe TRBD1 (5 bases). The ends were cut back, 1 base at V and 0 bases at J, with 10 bases in the middle. Germline CDR1 LGHDT, CDR2 YNNKEL (reference sequence). The CDR3 is made up of 15 amino acids. The CDR3 bases are TGTGCCAGCAGCCAAGTAGGGGTCTACTCCTACGAGCAGTACTTC. It specifies CASSQVGVYSYEQYF.

The J gene is TRBJ2-7, the V gene TRBV7-3; 9 nucleotides line up with TRBD1. Germline CDR1 is SGHTA and CDR2 is FQGTGA. The CDR3 contains 17 residues. V shed 2 bases, J shed 7 bases, and the junction held 15 bases outside the gene matches. The CDR3 DNA reads TGTGCCAGCAGCTTATTCGCGACGATTGGGACAGGGATTGAGCAGTACTTC. Amino acids: CASSLFATIGTGIEQYF.

The chain is built from TRBV2 and TRBJ2-3, with D hard to call. Germline V gene sequence: CDR1 SNHLY, CDR2 FYNNEI. V lost 4 bases and J 10 bases, leaving 6 bases between the germline ends. CDR3 length equals 10 residues. The CDR3 bases are TGTGCCAGCAGTGGAGTTCCGCAGTATTTT. Protein sequence: CASSGVPQYF.

V usage is TRBV7-3 and J usage is TRBJ1-6; 7 positions match TRBD1. The V gene end was trimmed by 5 bases and the J gene end by 9 bases; junction bases not matched to a gene: 16. Per germline, CDR1 SGHTA and CDR2 FQGTGA. The CDR3 contains 17 residues. This CDR3 is CASSQDRQGPRGSPLHF. CDR3 coding DNA: TGTGCCAGCAGCCAAGATCGACAGGGCCCACGGGGTTCACCCCTCCACTTT.

This clonotype appeared many times. Written as DNA, the CDR3 is TGTGCCATCAGTGAATCGGGAGGGGCAAATGAAAAACTGTTTTTT. Its protein product is CAISESGGANEKLFF. The chain employs TRBV10-3 and TRBJ1-4; D might be TRBD1 (5 bases). This CDR3 spans 15 amino acids. CDR1 is ENHRY, CDR2 SYGVKD, per germline. Trimming cost V 3 bases and J 5 bases, with 13 bases left between them.

Remarks on this clonotype: A much larger clonotype is one base distant, so this may be a read error. This chain links TRBV2 with TRBJ2-5; a weak D match, TRBD2 (6 bases). This CDR3 is built from 12 residues. Trimming pared 6 bases from V and 5 bases from J, leaving 10 bases between. Germline CDR1 and CDR2: SNHLY and FYNNEI. The CDR3 reads CASRVTRETQYF. Here the CDR3 DNA reads TGTGCCAGCAGGGTGACTAGGGAGACCCAGTACTTC.

This clonotype was recorded once. The chain couples TRBV10-3 to TRBJ2-5; 8 nucleotides line up with TRBD1. The CDR3 totals 14 residues. Germline V gene lookup returns CDR1 ENHRY and CDR2 SYGVKD. Trimming cost V 6 bases and J 3 bases; bases outside gene matches: 6. CDR3 nucleotide sequence: TGTGCCATCAGCGACAGGGGAGGAAAAGAGACCCAGTACTTC. This gives the protein CAISDRGGKETQYF.

In the case of this clonotype: This clone may be a read error of a much larger clone one base away. The chain couples TRBV12-1 to TRBJ1-3. TRBV12-1 is a documented pseudogene. The CDR3 covers 13 residues. CDR3 amino acids: CASSFAQGLTIYF. The CDR3 DNA follows: TGTGCCAGCAGCTTTGCACAGGGACTGACCATATATTTT.

This clonotype was recorded only once. The chain links TRBV12-3 or TRBV12-4 to TRBJ2-7; no firm D call. The CDR3 extends over 13 amino acids. Trimming took 7 bases from V and 2 from J, leaving 12 bases between them. CDR3 sequence: CASTPGRTYEQYF. CDR3 sequence (DNA): TGTGCCAGCACACCAGGCAGAACCTACGAGCAGTACTTC.

The V and J genes are TRBV6-5 and TRBJ2-7; D remains unclear. Germline V gene lookup returns CDR1 MNHEY and CDR2 SVGAGI. Trimming removed 0 bases at V and 6 bases at J, with 18 bases between. The CDR3 consists of 16 residues. The CDR3 region has the DNA TGTGCCAGCAGTTACTCGAAGTTTTACCCGAGTGTCGAGCAGTACTTC. Translated: CASSYSKFYPSVEQYF.

V is TRBV6-6 and J is TRBJ2-5, with TRBD2 as a possible D gene (6 bases). The germline V gene has CDR1 MNHNY and CDR2 SVGAGI (reference sequence). V lost 7 bases to trimming and J lost 5 bases, with 20 bases between them. The CDR3 is 15 residues long. The CDR3 protein is CASTRAWRESETQYF. CDR3 DNA: TGTGCCAGCACGAGGGCCTGGCGGGAATCTGAGACCCAGTACTTC.

Only one count was recorded for this clonotype. This chain connects TRBV7-1 to TRBJ1-2; 10 nucleotides agree with TRBD1. TRBV7-1 is placed among ORFs of uncertain function. This CDR3 has 16 amino acids. J lost 5 bases, V lost 3 bases, and 9 bases had no gene match. The CDR3 DNA follows: TGTGCCAGCAGCTCCTCCGGGACAGGGGCGGATTATGGCTACACCTTC. Encoded protein: CASSSSGTGADYGYTF.

The chain couples TRBV7-2 to TRBJ2-5; D may be TRBD1 or TRBD2 (5 bases each). The CDR3 length is 14 residues. CDR1 is SGHTA, CDR2 FQGNSA, per germline. Trimming pared 5 bases from V and 9 bases from J, leaving 19 bases between. The DNA for the CDR3 is TGTGCCAGCAGCCAAGATCGGGGCGAAGGGCCCCAGTACTTC. Encoded protein: CASSQDRGEGPQYF.

This chain uses TRBV7-2 with TRBJ1-3; no definite D call. Germline CDR1 is SGHTA and CDR2 is FQGNSA. The CDR3 extends over 16 amino acids. The V gene lost 5 bases and the J gene lost 0 bases, with 14 bases spanning the gap. CDR3 sequence: CASSEARPISGNTIYF. The CDR3 nucleotides are TGTGCCAGCAGCGAAGCCAGGCCCATCTCTGGAAACACCATATATTTT.

This clonotype was counted only a few times. This rearrangement joins TRBV7-8 to TRBJ2-2; weak D call: TRBD2 (5 bases). CDR1 is SGHVS, CDR2 FQNEAQ, per germline. This CDR3 contains 13 residues. Deletions cut 7 bases from V and 6 bases from J, with 12 bases between. CDR3 bases: TGTGCCAGCATCAACCTAGCCTCCGGGGAGCTGTTTTTT. Translated, it gives CASINLASGELFF.

This clonotype was detected many times. This rearrangement joins TRBV29-1 to TRBJ1-5; no firm D call. Germline assignment: CDR1 SQVTM and CDR2 ANQGSEA. This CDR3 spans 13 amino acids. With 5 bases removed from V and 2 bases from J, the gap between germline ends came to 10 bases. The DNA for the CDR3 is TGCAGCGTTTCGGGCTCGGGCAATCAGCCCCAGCATTTT. Translating gives CSVSGSGNQPQHF.

This clonotype was detected many times. This chain joins TRBV7-9 and TRBJ1-1; D unclear. The V end lost 0 bases, the J end lost 0 bases, and 14 bases lay between the germline ends. This CDR3 region has 17 residues. Germline V CDR1 and CDR2: SEHNR, FQNEAQ (reference sequence). The CDR3 DNA sequence: TGTGCCAGCAGCTTAGCCCTGGGAGAAGGCATGAACACTGAAGCTTTCTTT. Translation gives CASSLALGEGMNTEAFF.

A single count supports this clonotype. The V call is TRBV5-1, the J call TRBJ2-5; perhaps D is TRBD1 or TRBD2 (5 bases each). Germline lookup yields CDR1 SGHRS and CDR2 YFSETQ. CDR3 length equals 14 residues. Trimming took 4 bases from V and 5 from J, leaving 15 bases between them. This CDR3 reads CASSPGRRDETQYF. CDR3 DNA: TGCGCCAGCAGCCCGGGACGACGGGACGAGACCCAGTACTTC.

This clonotype was counted a single time. The CDR3 region has the DNA TGTGCCACACAGGGGATCGACAATCAGCCCCAGCATTTT. Protein: CATQGIDNQPQHF. The V and J genes are TRBV10-3 and TRBJ1-5; 7 positions match TRBD1. The germline gives CDR1 ENHRY, CDR2 SYGVKD. V was clipped by 10 bases and J by 3 bases; unmatched bases: 6. This CDR3 is 13 amino acids long.

This clonotype was recorded a few times. The chain has TRBV2 and TRBJ1-1; no reliable D call. With 3 bases removed from V and 4 bases from J, the gap between germline ends came to 12 bases. From germline, CDR1 is SNHLY and CDR2 FYNNEI. The CDR3 totals 14 residues. This CDR3 is CASSDLGSGTEAFF. The CDR3 bases are TGTGCCAGCAGTGATTTAGGGTCTGGCACTGAAGCTTTCTTT.

V and J are TRBV7-9 and TRBJ2-7; TRBD2 is a possible D gene (6 bases). Per the germline V gene, CDR1 is SEHNR and CDR2 is FQNEAQ (reference sequence). The CDR3 is 14 residues long. Trimming cost V 3 bases and J 3 bases, with 12 bases left between them. Here the CDR3 DNA reads TGTGCCAGCAGCTTCTCGGGACTTGACTACGAGCAGTACTTC. Protein product: CASSFSGLDYEQYF.

There are many counts of this clonotype. The chain links TRBV5-1 to TRBJ2-7; 7 nucleotides align to TRBD1. This CDR3 comprises 13 residues. Germline V gene data show CDR1 as SGHRS and CDR2 as YFSETQ. J gave up 6 bases and V 0 bases, and 3 bases lay outside the gene matches. For the CDR3, the DNA is TGCGCCAGCAGCTTGGCCGGACAGGTCGAGCAGTACTTC. As protein: CASSLAGQVEQYF.

This clonotype was recorded at least ten times. This chain joins TRBV7-8 and TRBJ1-1; tentative D call: TRBD1 (5 bases). CDR1 and CDR2 (germline): SGHVS, FQNEAQ. This CDR3 has 14 amino acids. Trimming cost V 0 bases and J 4 bases, with 9 bases left between them. The CDR3 here is CASSLALGGTEAFF. CDR3 coding DNA: TGTGCCAGCAGCTTAGCATTGGGGGGCACTGAAGCTTTCTTT.

This clonotype has only a few counts. This sequence joins TRBV7-6 and TRBJ2-6; 9 bases line up with TRBD2. The V gene end was trimmed by 6 bases and the J gene end by 0 bases; junction bases not matched to a gene: 12. In germline, CDR1 is SGHVS, CDR2 FNYEAQ. The CDR3 spans 19 residues. The CDR3 here is CASRRFPLAGTSGANVLTF. The CDR3 region has the DNA TGTGCCAGCAGGCGTTTCCCCCTAGCGGGAACCTCTGGGGCCAACGTCCTGACTTTC.

This clonotype appeared many times. The CDR3 nucleotides read TGTGCCAGCAGCTTAGTGACAGGGTCCGAGCAGTACTTC. As protein: CASSLVTGSEQYF. The chain carries TRBV7-8 and TRBJ2-7, with 7 bases lining up with TRBD1. This CDR3 comprises 13 residues. V lost 1 base and J lost 6; bases outside the gene matches: 3. From germline, CDR1 is SGHVS and CDR2 FQNEAQ.

Concerning this clonotype: This clone may be a read error of a much larger clone one base away. The genes are TRBV7-6 and TRBJ1-5; possibly TRBD1 for D (6 bases). Germline V lookup: CDR1 SGHVS, CDR2 FNYEAQ. This CDR3 region has 13 residues. V lost 0 bases and J lost 7, with 7 bases in between. The CDR3 loop is CASSLARGQPQHF. The CDR3 region has the DNA TGTGCCAGCAGCTTAGCAAGGGGGCAGCCCCAGCATTTT.

The chain joins TRBV24-1 to TRBJ2-1; 15 bases match TRBD2. This CDR3 comprises 16 residues. Germline V gives CDR1 KGHDR, CDR2 SFDVKD. Trimming cost V 4 bases and J 13 bases; bases outside gene matches: 10. As DNA, the CDR3 is TGTGCCACCAGTGACCCGGGACTAGCGGGAGGCCGTTTCCAGTTCTTC. Protein product: CATSDPGLAGGRFQFF.

The chain employs TRBV5-5 and TRBJ1-2; 9 bases agree with TRBD1. The V gene's germline CDR1 is SGHKS and CDR2 YYEKEE (reference sequence). CDR3 length: 15 residues. With V trimmed by 4 bases and J by 7 bases, 11 bases remained unmatched. DNA for the CDR3: TGTGCCAGCAGCCCCCTCGACAGGGGGATTACTGGCTACACCTTC. It translates to CASSPLDRGITGYTF.

Worth noting for this clonotype: A much larger clone differs by one base, so this may be a read error. V usage is TRBV10-3 and J usage is TRBJ2-5; the D gene is possibly TRBD2 (6 bases). Trimming cost V 4 bases and J 5 bases, with 17 bases left between them. Germline CDR1 ENHRY, CDR2 SYGVKD. The CDR3 spans 15 residues. The CDR3: CAISGSIAEGETQYF. The CDR3 DNA sequence: TGTGCCATCAGTGGGTCGATAGCGGAAGGCGAGACCCAGTACTTC.

This clonotype has more than one count but fewer than ten. The chain combines TRBV5-1 with TRBJ2-6; 11 nucleotides align to TRBD2. With 1 base clipped from V and 4 bases from J, the junction kept 4 bases outside the gene matches. This CDR3 is built from 17 residues. CDR1 is SGHRS, CDR2 YFSETQ, per germline. This chain's CDR3 is CASSLLAGGSGANVLTF. The CDR3 bases are TGCGCCAGCAGCTTGCTAGCGGGAGGCTCGGGGGCCAACGTCCTGACTTTC.